This T cell receptor beta chain is from a study of shared T cell receptors in the human thymus. Germline V gene data show CDR1 as SEHNR and CDR2 as FQNEAQ (reference sequence). CDR3 length equals 13 residues. The V gene lost 3 bases and the J gene lost 4 bases, with 9 bases spanning the gap. Assay: immunoSEQ multiplex PCR; the TCRdb copy retains only in-frame clones and omits some. This sample has over 650,000 clones, with 70% to 90% found just once. This sample was shared with a second study, whose subject was human thymus T cells.

The chain uses TRBV7-9 and TRBJ1-2; D is unresolved. This clonotype was obtained from a boy in the first two years of life with a congenital heart defect. Sequencing was performed on thymocytes. The CDR3 here is CASSFGLLYGYTF. For the CDR3, the DNA is TGTGCCAGCAGCTTTGGCCTTCTCTATGGCTACACCTTC. The full variable domain, with the rest looked up from reference TRBV7-9 and TRBJ1-2, is DTGVSQNPRHKITKRGQNVTFRCDPISEHNRLYWYRQTLGQGPEFLTYFQNEAQLEKSRLLSDRFSAERPKGSFSTLEIQRTEQGDSAMYLCASSFGLLYGYTFGSGTRLTVV.